This TCR beta chain was sequenced for a study of T-cell reconstitution after alpha-beta-depleted transplantation in children. The V end lost 6 bases, the J end lost 9 bases, and 18 bases lay between the germline ends. The CDR3 loop spans 14 amino acids. For TCRbeta, the library was prepared with unique molecular identifiers. One entry per CDR3 protein, called by TCRdb with MiXCR from the PCR reads. The sample has fewer than 550,000 distinct CDR3 sequences; around 9.9% are singletons. The J gene is TRBJ2-1, the V gene TRBV12-3 or TRBV12-4, with D unclear. This specimen consisted of PBMCs from the stem cell graft donor, obtained from the stem cell graft. The receptor comes from a human donor who donated a stem cell graft to a child with acute myeloid leukemia. The CDR3 spells CASRGLGYTSEQFF. The CDR3 DNA sequence: TGTGCCAGCAGGGGCCTCGGCTACACAAGTGAGCAGTTCTTC.